This record looks at one TCR beta chain sequence and its context. Its antigen remains unidentified. This sample was included in a study of monozygotic twins with inflammatory bowel disease. For every sample, eight separate reactions were used to make cDNA. TCRdb reprocessed the 5' RACE reads and stores each CDR3 protein as one record, lacking DNA. This listing includes some 150,000 distinct CDR3 sequences. The CDR3 has 12 amino acids. CDR1 is SEHNR, CDR2 FQNEAQ, per germline (reference sequence). Study-wide results and caveats: Lower TCRbeta diversity (inverse Simpson) was seen in IBD patients than in healthy co-twins.

This receptor was identified in a human donor with ulcerative colitis or Crohn's disease, or a healthy co-twin of an affected twin (not recorded which). This chain uses TRBV7-9 with TRBJ2-2; checking the TCRdb D call of TRBD1 is not possible without DNA. Sequenced: blood. The CDR3 region is CASRDRTGELFF. Drawing the rest from reference TRBV7-9 and TRBJ2-2, the complete variable domain is DTGVSQNPRHKITKRGQNVTFRCDPISEHNRLYWYRQTLGQGPEFLTYFQNEAQLEKSRLLSDRFSAERPKGSFSTLEIQRTEQGDSAMYLCASRDRTGELFFGEGSRLTVL.